This TCR beta chain was captured in a study of blood T cell repertoires in COVID-19. Measured with immunoSEQ multiplex PCR; TCRdb has only the in-frame clones, and not every one. This table has about 58,000 clones, approximately 87% appearing once. The sample holds one count of this clone. What was sequenced was peripheral blood. The origin of this receptor is a middle-aged man with active COVID-19.

The CDR3: CASSSPPRYEQYF. The CDR3 bases are TGTGCCAGCAGCTCCCCCCCCCGGTACGAGCAGTACTTC. This chain uses TRBV13 with TRBJ2-7; D unclear. CDR3 length: 13 amino acids. The V gene lost 4 bases and the J gene lost 4 bases, with 11 bases spanning the gap. Per the germline V gene, CDR1 is PRHDT and CDR2 is FYEKMQ (reference sequence).